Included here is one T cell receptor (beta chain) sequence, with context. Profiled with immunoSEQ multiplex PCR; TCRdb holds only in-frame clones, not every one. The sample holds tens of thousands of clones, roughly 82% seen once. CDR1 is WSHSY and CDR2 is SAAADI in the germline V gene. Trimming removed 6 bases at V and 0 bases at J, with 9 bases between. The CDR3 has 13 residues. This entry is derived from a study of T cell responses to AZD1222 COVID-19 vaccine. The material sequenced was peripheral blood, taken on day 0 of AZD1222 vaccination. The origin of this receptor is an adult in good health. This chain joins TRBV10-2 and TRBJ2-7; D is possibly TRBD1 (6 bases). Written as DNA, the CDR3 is TGCGCCAGCAGCCAGGGGTTCTCCTACGAGCAGTACTTC. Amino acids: CASSQGFSYEQYF.